Detailed here is one TCR beta chain. Libraries were prepared by immunoSEQ multiplex PCR; TCRdb keeps only in-frame clonotypes and omits some of them. Here the sample spans about 13,000 clones, about 87% being singletons. This entry is derived from a study of OX40 agonist ivuxolimab in advanced cancers. Across the whole study: One hepatocellular carcinoma and a couple of cutaneous melanoma patients partially responded.

The cohort excluded patients with autoimmune disease history or systemic immunosuppression. From germline, CDR1 is SGDLS and CDR2 YYNGEE. The germline V and J ends were trimmed by 0 bases and 2 bases, with 8 bases remaining between them. CDR3 length: 15 residues. The material was CD4+ or CD8+ T cells sorted from blood, obtained in a trial of the OX40 agonist ivuxolimab. The source of this sequence is an adult with an advanced solid tumor such as melanoma, head and neck, liver or kidney cancer. J is TRBJ2-2 and V is TRBV9; possibly TRBD1 for D (6 bases). The CDR3 DNA is TGTGCCAGCAGCGTAGGCAGGGGTAACACCGGGGAGCTGTTTTTT. Protein: CASSVGRGNTGELFF.